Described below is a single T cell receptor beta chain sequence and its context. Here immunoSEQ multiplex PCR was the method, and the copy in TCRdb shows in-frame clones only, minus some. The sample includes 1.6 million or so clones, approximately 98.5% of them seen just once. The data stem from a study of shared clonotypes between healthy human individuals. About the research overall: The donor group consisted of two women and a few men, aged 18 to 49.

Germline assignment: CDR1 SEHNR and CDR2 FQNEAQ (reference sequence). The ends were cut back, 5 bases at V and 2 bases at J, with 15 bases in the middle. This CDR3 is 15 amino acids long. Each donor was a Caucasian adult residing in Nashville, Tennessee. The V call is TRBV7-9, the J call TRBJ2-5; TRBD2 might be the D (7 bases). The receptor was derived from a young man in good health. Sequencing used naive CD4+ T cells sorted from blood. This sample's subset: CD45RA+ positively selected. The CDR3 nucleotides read TGTGCCAGCAGCCGCTCGCGGGGGCCACAAGAGACCCAGTACTTC. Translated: CASSRSRGPQETQYF. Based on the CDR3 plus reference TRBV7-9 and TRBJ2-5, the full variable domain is DTGVSQNPRHKITKRGQNVTFRCDPISEHNRLYWYRQTLGQGPEFLTYFQNEAQLEKSRLLSDRFSAERPKGSFSTLEIQRTEQGDSAMYLCASSRSRGPQETQYFGPGTRLLVL.